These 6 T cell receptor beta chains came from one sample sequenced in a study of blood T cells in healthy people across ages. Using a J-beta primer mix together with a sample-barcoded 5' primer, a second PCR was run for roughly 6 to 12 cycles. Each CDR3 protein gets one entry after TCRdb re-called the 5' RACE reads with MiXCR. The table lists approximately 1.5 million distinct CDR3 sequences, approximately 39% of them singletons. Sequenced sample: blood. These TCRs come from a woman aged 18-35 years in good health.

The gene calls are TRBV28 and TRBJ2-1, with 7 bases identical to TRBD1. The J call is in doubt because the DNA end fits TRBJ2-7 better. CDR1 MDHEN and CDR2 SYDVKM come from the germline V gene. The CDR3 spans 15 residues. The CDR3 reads CASRSDRSSYNEQYF. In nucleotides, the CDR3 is TGTGCCAGCAGGTCGGACAGGAGCTCCTACAATGAGCAGTACTTC.

The CDR3 here is CASSPSLRLAEVSYNEQFF. The CDR3 DNA is TGTGCCAGCAGCCCCTCATTGCGACTAGCGGAAGTCTCCTACAATGAGCAGTTCTTC. V and J are TRBV7-9 and TRBJ2-1, with 9 bases matching TRBD2. This CDR3 is 19 amino acids long. The trim removed 5 bases at V and 0 bases at J, leaving 14 bases unmatched. Germline V gives CDR1 SEHNR, CDR2 FQNEAQ (reference sequence).

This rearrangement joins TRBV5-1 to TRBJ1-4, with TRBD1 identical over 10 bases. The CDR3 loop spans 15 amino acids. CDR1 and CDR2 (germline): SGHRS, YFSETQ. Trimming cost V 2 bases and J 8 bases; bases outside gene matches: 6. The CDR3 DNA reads TGCGCCAGCAGCTTACCGACAGGGGGCTTGGAAAAACTGTTTTTT. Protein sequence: CASSLPTGGLEKLFF.

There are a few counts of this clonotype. The DNA of the CDR3 is TGCGCCAGCAGCCAAGATGGTGGACTCCCCTACGAGCAGTACTTC. Its translation is CASSQDGGLPYEQYF. The chain carries TRBV4-3 and TRBJ2-7; a possible D gene is TRBD2 (5 bases). This CDR3 contains 15 residues. CDR1 and CDR2 (germline): LGHNA, YSLEER. Trimming took off 0 bases at V and 2 bases at J, with 11 bases between the two ends.

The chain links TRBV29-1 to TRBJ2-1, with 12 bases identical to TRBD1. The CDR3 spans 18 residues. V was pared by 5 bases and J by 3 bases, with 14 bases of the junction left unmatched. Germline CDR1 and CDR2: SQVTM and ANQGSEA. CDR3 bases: TGCAGCGTTAGGGACAGGGGGCGCGCCAGCGTAAACTACAATGAGCAGTTCTTC. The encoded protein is CSVRDRGRASVNYNEQFF.

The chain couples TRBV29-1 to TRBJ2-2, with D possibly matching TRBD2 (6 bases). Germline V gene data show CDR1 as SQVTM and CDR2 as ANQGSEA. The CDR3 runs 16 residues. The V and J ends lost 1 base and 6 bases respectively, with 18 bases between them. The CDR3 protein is CSVEVRDSGVAGELFF. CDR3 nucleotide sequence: TGCAGCGTTGAAGTCCGGGACTCCGGGGTCGCCGGGGAGCTGTTTTTT.